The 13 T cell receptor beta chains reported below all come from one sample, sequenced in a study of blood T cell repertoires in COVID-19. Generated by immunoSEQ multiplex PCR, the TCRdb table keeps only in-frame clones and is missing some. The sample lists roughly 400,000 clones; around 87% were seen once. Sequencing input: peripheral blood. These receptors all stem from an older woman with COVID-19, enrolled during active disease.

The CDR3 is CATSPPAGISYGYTF. The DNA for the CDR3 is TGTGCCACCAGCCCTCCGGCGGGGATATCCTATGGCTACACCTTC. The chain is built from TRBV15 and TRBJ1-2; D is uncertain. CDR1 is LNHNV and CDR2 is YYDKDF in the germline V gene (reference sequence). The CDR3 spans 15 residues. The V end was cut by 5 bases, the J end by 4 bases, with 17 bases between. Full variable domain (outside the CDR3, taken from reference TRBV15 and TRBJ1-2): DAMVIQNPRYQVTQFGKPVTLSCSQTLNHNVMYWYQQKSSQAPKLLFHYYDKDFNNEADTPDNFQSRRPNTSFCFLDIRSPGLGDTAMYLCATSPPAGISYGYTFGSGTRLTVV.

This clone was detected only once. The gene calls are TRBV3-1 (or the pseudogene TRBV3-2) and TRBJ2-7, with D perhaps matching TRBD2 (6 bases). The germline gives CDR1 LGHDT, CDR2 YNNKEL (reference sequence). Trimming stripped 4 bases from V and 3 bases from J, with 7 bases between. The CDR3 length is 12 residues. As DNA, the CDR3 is TGTGCCAGCAGCCCGGGGGTCTACGAGCAGTACTTC. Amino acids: CASSPGVYEQYF.

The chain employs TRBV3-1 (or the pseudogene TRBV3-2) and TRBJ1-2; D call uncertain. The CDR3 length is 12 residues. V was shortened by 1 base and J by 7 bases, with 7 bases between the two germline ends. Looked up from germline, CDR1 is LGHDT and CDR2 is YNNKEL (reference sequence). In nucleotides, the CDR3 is TGTGCCAGCAGCCAAGCGAGTAGTGGCTACACCTTC. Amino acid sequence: CASSQASSGYTF.

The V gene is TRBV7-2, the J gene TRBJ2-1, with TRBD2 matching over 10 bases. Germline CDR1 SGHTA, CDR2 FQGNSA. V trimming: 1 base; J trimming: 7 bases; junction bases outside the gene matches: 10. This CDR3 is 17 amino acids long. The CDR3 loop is CASSLEAAGGLINEQFF. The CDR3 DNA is TGTGCCAGCAGCTTAGAGGCAGCGGGGGGGCTAATTAATGAGCAGTTCTTC.

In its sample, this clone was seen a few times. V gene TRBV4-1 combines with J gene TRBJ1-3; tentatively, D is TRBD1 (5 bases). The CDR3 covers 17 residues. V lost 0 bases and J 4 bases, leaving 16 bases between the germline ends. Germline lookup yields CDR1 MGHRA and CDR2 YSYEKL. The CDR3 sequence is CASSQDWRQGMGNTIYF. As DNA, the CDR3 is TGCGCCAGCAGCCAAGATTGGCGCCAGGGTATGGGAAACACCATATATTTT.

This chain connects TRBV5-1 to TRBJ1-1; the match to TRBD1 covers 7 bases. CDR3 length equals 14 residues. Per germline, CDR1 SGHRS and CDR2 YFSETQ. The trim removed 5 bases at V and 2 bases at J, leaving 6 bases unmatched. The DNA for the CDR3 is TGCGCCAGCAGGGGACAGACCACAAACACTGAAGCTTTCTTT. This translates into CASRGQTTNTEAFF.

The CDR3 protein is CASSLFAPGDRGNTIYF. For the CDR3, the DNA is TGTGCCAGCAGCTTGTTTGCCCCCGGGGACAGAGGAAACACCATATATTTT. The chain has TRBV5-6 and TRBJ1-3, with 7 bases lining up with TRBD1. Germline CDR1 reads SGHDT; CDR2 reads YYEEEE. V was clipped by 1 base and J by 4 bases; unmatched bases: 11. The CDR3 runs 17 residues.

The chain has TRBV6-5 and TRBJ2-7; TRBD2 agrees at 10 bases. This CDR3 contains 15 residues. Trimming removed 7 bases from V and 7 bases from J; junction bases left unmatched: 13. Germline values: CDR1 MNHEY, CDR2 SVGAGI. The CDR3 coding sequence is TGTGCCAGCATTCCCGTAGCGGGGGGCCACTTGGAGCAGTACTTC. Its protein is CASIPVAGGHLEQYF.

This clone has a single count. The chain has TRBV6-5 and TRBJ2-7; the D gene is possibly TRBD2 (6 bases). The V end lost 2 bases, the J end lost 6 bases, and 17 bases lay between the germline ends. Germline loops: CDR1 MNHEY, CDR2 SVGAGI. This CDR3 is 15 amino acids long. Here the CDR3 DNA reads TGTGCCAGCAGTTACACTCCTAGCTGGGGAGGCGAGCAGTACTTC. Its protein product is CASSYTPSWGGEQYF.

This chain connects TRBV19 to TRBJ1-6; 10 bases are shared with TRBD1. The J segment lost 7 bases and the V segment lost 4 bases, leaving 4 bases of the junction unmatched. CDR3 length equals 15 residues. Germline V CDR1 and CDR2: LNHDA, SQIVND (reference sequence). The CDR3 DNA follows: TGTGCCAGTAGTACCGGACAGGGGGTGAATTCACCCCTCCACTTT. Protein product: CASSTGQGVNSPLHF.

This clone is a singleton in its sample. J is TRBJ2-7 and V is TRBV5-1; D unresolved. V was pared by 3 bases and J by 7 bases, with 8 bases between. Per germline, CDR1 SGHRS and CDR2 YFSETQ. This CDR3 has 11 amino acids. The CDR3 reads CASSSLEEQYF. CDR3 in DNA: TGCGCCAGCAGCTCACTCGAGGAGCAGTACTTC.

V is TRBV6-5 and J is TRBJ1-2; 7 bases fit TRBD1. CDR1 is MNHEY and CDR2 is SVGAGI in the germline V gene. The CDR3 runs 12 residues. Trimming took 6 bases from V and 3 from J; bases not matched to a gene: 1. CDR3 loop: CASSRGDYGYTF. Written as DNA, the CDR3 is TGTGCCAGCAGCAGGGGGGACTATGGCTACACCTTC.

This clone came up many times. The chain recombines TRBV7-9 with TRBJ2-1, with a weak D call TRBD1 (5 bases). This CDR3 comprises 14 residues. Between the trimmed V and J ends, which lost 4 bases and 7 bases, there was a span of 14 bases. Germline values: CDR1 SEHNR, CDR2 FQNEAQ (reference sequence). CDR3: CASSSQGVDNEQFF. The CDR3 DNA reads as TGTGCCAGCAGCTCCCAAGGGGTTGATAATGAGCAGTTCTTC.